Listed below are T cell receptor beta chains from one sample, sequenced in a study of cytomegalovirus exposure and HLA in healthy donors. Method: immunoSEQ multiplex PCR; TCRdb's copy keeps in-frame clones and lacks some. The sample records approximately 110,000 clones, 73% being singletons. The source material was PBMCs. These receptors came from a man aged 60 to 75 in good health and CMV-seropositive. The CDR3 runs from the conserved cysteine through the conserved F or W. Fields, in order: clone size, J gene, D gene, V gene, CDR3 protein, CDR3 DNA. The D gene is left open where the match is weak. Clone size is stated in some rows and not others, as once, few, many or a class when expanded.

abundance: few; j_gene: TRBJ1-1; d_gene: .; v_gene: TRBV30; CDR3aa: CAWRTLQGPPFF; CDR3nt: TGTGCCTGGAGAACTCTGCAGGGTCCTCCTTTCTTT
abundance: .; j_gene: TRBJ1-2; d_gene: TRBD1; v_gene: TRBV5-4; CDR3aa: CASSLGPTGTDNYGYTF; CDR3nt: TGTGCCAGCAGCTTGGGTCCCACCGGGACAGACAACTATGGCTACACCTTC
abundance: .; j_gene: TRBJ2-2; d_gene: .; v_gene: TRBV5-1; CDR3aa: CASESRGNTGELFF; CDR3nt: TGCGCCAGCGAATCGCGGGGAAACACCGGGGAGCTGTTTTTT
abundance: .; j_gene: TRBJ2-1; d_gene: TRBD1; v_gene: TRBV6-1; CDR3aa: CASSEWSTGFRNNEQFF; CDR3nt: TGTGCCAGCAGTGAATGGTCGACAGGGTTTCGGAACAATGAGCAGTTCTTC
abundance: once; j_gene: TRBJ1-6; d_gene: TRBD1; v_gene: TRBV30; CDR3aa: CAWSPLTGLIGSPLHF; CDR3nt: TGTGCCTGGAGTCCTCTGACAGGGCTAATAGGTTCACCCCTCCACTTT
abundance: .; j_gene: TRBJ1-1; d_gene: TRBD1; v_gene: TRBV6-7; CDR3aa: CASSYQNWAGGTTEAFF; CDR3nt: TGTGCCAGCAGTTACCAAAATTGGGCAGGGGGCACCACTGAAGCTTTCTTT
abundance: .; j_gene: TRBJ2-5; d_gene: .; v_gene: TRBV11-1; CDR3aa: CASSLQDQETQYF; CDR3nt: TGTGCCAGCAGCTTACAGGACCAAGAGACCCAGTACTTC
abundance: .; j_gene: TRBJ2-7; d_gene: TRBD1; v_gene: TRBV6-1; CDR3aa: CASSETQGASYEQYF; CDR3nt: TGTGCCAGCAGTGAGACCCAGGGGGCCTCCTACGAGCAGTACTTC
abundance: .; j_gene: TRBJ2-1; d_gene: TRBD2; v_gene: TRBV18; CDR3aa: CASSPPVRGGENEQFF; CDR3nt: TGTGCCAGCTCACCACCGGTCCGGGGGGGCGAGAATGAGCAGTTCTTC
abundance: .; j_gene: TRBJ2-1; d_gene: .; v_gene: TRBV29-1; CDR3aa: CSVPEWRGGNEQFF; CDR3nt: TGCAGCGTTCCCGAGTGGAGGGGCGGCAATGAGCAGTTCTTC
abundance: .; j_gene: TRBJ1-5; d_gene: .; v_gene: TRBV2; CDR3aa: CASGGESVQPQHF; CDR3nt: TGTGCCAGCGGGGGGGAATCGGTTCAGCCCCAGCATTTT
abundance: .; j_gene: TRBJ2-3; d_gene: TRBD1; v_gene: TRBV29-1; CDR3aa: CSVGGQYADTQYF; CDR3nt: TGCAGCGTTGGGGGACAGTACGCAGATACGCAGTATTTT
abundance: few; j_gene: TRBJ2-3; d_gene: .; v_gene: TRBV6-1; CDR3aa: CASRALGASTDTQYF; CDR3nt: TGTGCCAGCAGAGCCCTGGGGGCGAGCACAGATACGCAGTATTTT
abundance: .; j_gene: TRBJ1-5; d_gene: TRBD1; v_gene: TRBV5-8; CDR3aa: CASSAYGTGLNQPQHF; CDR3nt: TGTGCCAGCAGCGCCTATGGGACAGGGTTGAATCAGCCCCAGCATTTT
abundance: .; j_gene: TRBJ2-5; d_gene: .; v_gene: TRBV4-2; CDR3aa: CASSQGRRRGYQETQYF; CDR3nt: TGTGCCAGCAGCCAAGGTCGCCGCCGGGGGTACCAAGAGACCCAGTACTTC
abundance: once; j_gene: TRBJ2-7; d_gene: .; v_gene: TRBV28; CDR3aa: CASTGYHEQYF; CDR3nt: TGTGCCAGCACAGGGTACCACGAGCAGTACTTC
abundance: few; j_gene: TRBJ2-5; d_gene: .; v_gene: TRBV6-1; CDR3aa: CASSQAYSGTQYF; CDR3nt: TGTGCCAGCAGTCAGGCCTACTCCGGGACCCAGTACTTC
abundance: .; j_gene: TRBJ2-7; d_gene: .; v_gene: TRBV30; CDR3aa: CAWSVGGASWGQYF; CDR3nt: TGTGCCTGGAGTGTAGGGGGGGCATCGTGGGGGCAGTACTTC
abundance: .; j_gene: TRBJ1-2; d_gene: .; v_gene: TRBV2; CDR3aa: CASRAGTPIIYTF; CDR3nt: TGTGCCAGCAGGGCCGGGACACCCATAATCTACACCTTC
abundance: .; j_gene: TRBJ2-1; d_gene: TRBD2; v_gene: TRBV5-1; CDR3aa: CASSLAVPGLAWNNEQFF; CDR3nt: TGCGCCAGCAGCTTGGCCGTTCCTGGACTAGCGTGGAACAATGAGCAGTTCTTC
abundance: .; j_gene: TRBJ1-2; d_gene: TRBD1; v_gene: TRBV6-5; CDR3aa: CASSRDRGGYTF; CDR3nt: TGTGCCAGCAGCCGAGACAGGGGTGGCTACACCTTC
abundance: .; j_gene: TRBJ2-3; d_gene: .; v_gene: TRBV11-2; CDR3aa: CASSAPTRGTDTQYF; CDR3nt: TGTGCCAGCAGCGCACCCACCAGGGGCACAGATACGCAGTATTTT
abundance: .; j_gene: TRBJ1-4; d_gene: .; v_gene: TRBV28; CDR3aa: CASGNRIEKLFF; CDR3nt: TGTGCCAGCGGTAACAGGATTGAAAAACTGTTTTTT
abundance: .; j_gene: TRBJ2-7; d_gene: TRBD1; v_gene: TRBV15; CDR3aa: CATSRDTGVYEQYF; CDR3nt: TGTGCCACCAGCAGAGATACAGGGGTCTACGAGCAGTACTTC
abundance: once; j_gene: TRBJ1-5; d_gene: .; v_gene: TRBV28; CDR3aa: CASSLPNQPQHF; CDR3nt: TGTGCCAGCAGTTTACCTAATCAGCCCCAGCATTTT
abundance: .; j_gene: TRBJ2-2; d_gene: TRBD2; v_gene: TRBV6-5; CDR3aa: CASWRGSNTGELFF; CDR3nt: TGTGCCAGCTGGCGGGGGTCGAACACCGGGGAGCTGTTTTTT
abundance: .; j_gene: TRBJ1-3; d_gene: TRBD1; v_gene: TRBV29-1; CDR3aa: CSATGVGNTIYF; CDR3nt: TGCAGCGCTACAGGGGTTGGAAACACCATATATTTT
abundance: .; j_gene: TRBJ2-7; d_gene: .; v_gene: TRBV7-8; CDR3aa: CASSFYGGGNEQYF; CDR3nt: TGTGCCAGCAGCTTCTACGGGGGAGGTAACGAGCAGTACTTC
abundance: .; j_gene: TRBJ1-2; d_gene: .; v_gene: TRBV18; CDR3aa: CASSTGVLGGYTF; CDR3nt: TGTGCCAGCTCAACCGGGGTGCTTGGCGGCTACACCTTC
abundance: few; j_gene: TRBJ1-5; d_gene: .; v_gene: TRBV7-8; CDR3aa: CASSYWGDGQPQHF; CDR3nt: TGTGCCAGCAGCTACTGGGGGGACGGTCAGCCCCAGCATTTT
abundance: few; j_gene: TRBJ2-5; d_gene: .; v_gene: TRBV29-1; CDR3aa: CSAGQIQETQYF; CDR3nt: TGCAGCGCCGGACAGATCCAAGAGACCCAGTACTTC
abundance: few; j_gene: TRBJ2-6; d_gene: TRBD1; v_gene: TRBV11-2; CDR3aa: CASSSQGAPGANVLTF; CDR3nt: TGTGCCAGCAGTTCACAGGGGGCACCTGGGGCCAACGTCCTGACTTTC
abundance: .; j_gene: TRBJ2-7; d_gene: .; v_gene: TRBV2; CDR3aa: CASTLLGGEQYF; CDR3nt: TGTGCCAGCACTCTTCTGGGGGGCGAGCAGTACTTC
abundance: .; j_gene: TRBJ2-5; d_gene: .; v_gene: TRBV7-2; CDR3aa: CASSLGRVETQYF; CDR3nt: TGTGCCAGCAGCTTAGGAAGAGTAGAGACCCAGTACTTC
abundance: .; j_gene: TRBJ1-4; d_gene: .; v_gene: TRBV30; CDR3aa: CAWSGETVRLFF; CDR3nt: TGTGCCTGGAGTGGAGAAACAGTTAGACTGTTTTTT
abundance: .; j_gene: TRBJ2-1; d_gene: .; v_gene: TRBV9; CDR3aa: CASSQHNDRAHDNEQFF; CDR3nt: TGTGCCAGCAGCCAACATAATGACAGAGCCCATGACAATGAGCAGTTCTTC
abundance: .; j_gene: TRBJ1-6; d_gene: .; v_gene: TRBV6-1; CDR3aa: CASTEGDTGRSPLHF; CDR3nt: TGTGCCAGCACTGAAGGGGATACAGGGCGCTCACCCCTCCACTTT
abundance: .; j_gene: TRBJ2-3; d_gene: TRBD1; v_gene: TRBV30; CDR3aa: CASQGDLSGTQYF; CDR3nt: TGTGCCTCGCAGGGGGACCTATCGGGTACGCAGTATTTT
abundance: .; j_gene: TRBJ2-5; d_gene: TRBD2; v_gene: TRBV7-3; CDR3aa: CASSRRGGIWETQYF; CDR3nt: TGTGCCAGCAGTAGACGGGGGGGCATTTGGGAGACCCAGTACTTC
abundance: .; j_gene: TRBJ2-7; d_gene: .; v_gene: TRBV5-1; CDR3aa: CASSLGGHTYEQYF; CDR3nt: TGCGCCAGCAGCTTGGGGGGGCACACCTACGAGCAGTACTTC
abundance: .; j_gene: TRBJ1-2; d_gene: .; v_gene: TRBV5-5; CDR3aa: CASSGIAGYTF; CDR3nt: TGTGCCAGCAGCGGGATAGCGGGCTACACCTTC
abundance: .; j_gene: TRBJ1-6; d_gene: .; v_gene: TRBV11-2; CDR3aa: CASSLGVGGSPLHF; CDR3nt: TGTGCCAGCAGCTTAGGGGTTGGGGGCTCACCCCTCCACTTT
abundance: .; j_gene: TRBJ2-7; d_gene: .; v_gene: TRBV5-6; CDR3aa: CASSLAPTGELDEQYF; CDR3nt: TGTGCCAGCAGCTTGGCCCCGACGGGGGAACTAGACGAGCAGTACTTC
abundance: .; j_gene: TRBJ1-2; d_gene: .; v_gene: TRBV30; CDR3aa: CAWSGGLGYTF; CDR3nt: TGTGCCTGGAGTGGGGGACTGGGCTACACCTTC
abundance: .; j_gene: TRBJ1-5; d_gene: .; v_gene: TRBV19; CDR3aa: CASSIWRASGWPQHF; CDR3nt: TGTGCCAGTAGTATATGGAGGGCCTCGGGGTGGCCCCAGCATTTT
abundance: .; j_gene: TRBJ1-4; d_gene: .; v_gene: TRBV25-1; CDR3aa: CASNSGASNEKLFF; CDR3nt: TGTGCCAGCAATTCAGGGGCATCTAATGAAAAACTGTTTTTT
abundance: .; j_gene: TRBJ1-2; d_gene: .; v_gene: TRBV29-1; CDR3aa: CSVQPGSADGYTF; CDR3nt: TGCAGCGTCCAACCGGGTTCAGCGGATGGCTACACCTTC
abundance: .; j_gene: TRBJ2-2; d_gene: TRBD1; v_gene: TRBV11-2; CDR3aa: CASSSMARGTNTGELFF; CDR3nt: TGTGCCAGCAGCTCCATGGCCAGGGGGACAAACACCGGGGAGCTGTTTTTT
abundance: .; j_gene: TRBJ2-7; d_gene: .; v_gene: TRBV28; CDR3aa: CASSLHGGDPFEQYF; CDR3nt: TGTGCCAGCAGTTTGCATGGAGGCGACCCCTTCGAGCAGTACTTC
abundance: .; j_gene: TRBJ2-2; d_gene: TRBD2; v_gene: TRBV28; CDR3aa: CASRGGAGELFF; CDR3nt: TGTGCCAGCAGGGGGGGGGCCGGGGAGCTGTTTTTT
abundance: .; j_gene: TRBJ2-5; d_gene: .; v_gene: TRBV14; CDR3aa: CASSQGGGETQYF; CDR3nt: TGTGCCAGCAGCCAAGGGGGAGGCGAGACCCAGTACTTC
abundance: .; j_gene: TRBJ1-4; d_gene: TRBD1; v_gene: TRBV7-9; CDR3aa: CASSRGQGNEKLFF; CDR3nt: TGTGCCAGCAGCCGGGGACAGGGTAATGAAAAACTGTTTTTT
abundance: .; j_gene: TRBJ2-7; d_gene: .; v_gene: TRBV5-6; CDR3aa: CASSLVNEQYF; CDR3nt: TGTGCCAGCAGCTTGGTAAACGAGCAGTACTTC
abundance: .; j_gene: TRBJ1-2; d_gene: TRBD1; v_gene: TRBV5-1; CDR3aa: CASSVGTGYGYTF; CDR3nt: TGCGCCAGCAGCGTAGGGACAGGCTATGGCTACACCTTC
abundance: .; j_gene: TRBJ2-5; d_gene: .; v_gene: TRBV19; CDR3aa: CASSIPQETQYF; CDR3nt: TGTGCCAGTAGTATCCCTCAAGAGACCCAGTACTTC
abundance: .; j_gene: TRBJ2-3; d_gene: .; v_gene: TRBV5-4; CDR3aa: CASSLEGGASTDTQYF; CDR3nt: TGTGCCAGCAGCTTGGAAGGGGGGGCCAGCACAGATACGCAGTATTTT
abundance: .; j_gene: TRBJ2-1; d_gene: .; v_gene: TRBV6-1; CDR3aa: CASKQRDNEQFF; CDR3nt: TGTGCCAGCAAGCAGCGGGACAATGAGCAGTTCTTC
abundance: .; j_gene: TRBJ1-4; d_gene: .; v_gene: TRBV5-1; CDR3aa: CASSLWGRDEKLFF; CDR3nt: TGCGCCAGCAGCTTGTGGGGGCGTGATGAAAAACTGTTTTTT
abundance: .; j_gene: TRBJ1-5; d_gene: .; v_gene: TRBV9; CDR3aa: CASSVSGHGGQPQHF; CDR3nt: TGTGCCAGCAGCGTATCGGGACATGGGGGACAGCCCCAGCATTTT
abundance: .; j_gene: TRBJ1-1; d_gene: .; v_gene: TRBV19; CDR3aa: CASSITGTNTEAFF; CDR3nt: TGTGCCAGTAGTATAACAGGGACGAACACTGAAGCTTTCTTT